Below, one T cell receptor beta chain is given with its context. What it binds is unknown. V dropped 8 bases and J dropped 5 bases, with 8 bases sitting between them. Germline-derived CDR1 and CDR2 are SEHNR and FQNEAQ (reference sequence). The CDR3 consists of 11 residues. The sample is drawn from a study of T cells after yellow fever vaccination. Whole-study findings and limits: Contamination by abundant bulk-population clonotypes could be present in FACS-sorted repertoires. Of the clonotypes, a small share occurred in both CD4 and CD8 compartments.

TCRdb fed the 5' RACE reads into MiXCR, producing one record per CDR3 protein. This sample has just under 600,000 distinct CDR3 sequences, with about 13% found just once. This sequence joins TRBV7-9 and TRBJ2-3, with unresolved D. Sequences were derived from PBMCs, sampled on the day of the yellow fever booster vaccination. The TCR was taken from a man between 25 and 39 years old who received the YFV17D yellow fever vaccine. CDR3 bases: TGTGCCAGCGAATCACGAGATACGCAGTATTTT. Its translation: CASESRDTQYF.